The 13 T cell receptor beta chains below come from one sample, sequenced in a study of beta chain features in type 1 diabetes. The study reverse transcribed the entire isolated RNA, so it sequenced expressed TCRB transcripts. Data came from immunoSEQ multiplex PCR; TCRdb stores just in-frame clones and leaves some out. The sample has 250,000 to 350,000 clones; about 14% are singletons. What was sequenced was central memory CD4+ T cells from blood. The receptors shown here come from a man under 40 in good health.

This chain connects TRBV9 to TRBJ2-3; the D gene is possibly TRBD1 (5 bases). The CDR3 loop spans 16 amino acids. V lost 3 bases to trimming and J lost 4 bases, with 18 bases between them. Looked up from germline, CDR1 is SGDLS and CDR2 is YYNGEE. The CDR3 sequence is CASSATQGSSSDTQYF. The CDR3, as DNA: TGTGCCAGCAGCGCCACCCAGGGATCTTCCTCAGATACGCAGTATTTT.

There are a few counts of this clone. The chain combines TRBV5-5 with TRBJ1-3; D is uncertain. Germline lookup yields CDR1 SGHKS and CDR2 YYEKEE (reference sequence). The CDR3 consists of 15 residues. Trimming left V 0 bases short and J 8 bases short, with 15 bases between. The CDR3 nucleotides read TGTGCCAGCAGCTTGGCTCCGGGTTCAACGGACACCATATATTTT. Translating gives CASSLAPGSTDTIYF.

Turning to this clone: This sample includes further DNA sequences coding for the same CDR3. The chain is built from TRBV18 and TRBJ2-5, with D unclear. The V end lost 2 bases, the J end lost 5 bases, and 3 bases lay between the germline ends. The CDR3 loop spans 11 amino acids. Germline CDR1 is KGHSH and CDR2 is LQKENI. Written as DNA, the CDR3 is TGTGCCAGCTCACCAGAGGAGACCCAGTACTTC. It is translated as CASSPEETQYF. The entire variable domain, with the rest obtained from reference TRBV18 and TRBJ2-5, is as follows: NAGVMQNPRHLVRRRGQEARLRCSPMKGHSHVYWYRQLPEEGLKFMVYLQKENIIDESGMPKERFSAEFPKEGPSILRIQQVVRGDSAAYFCASSPEETQYFGPGTRLLVL.

This clone was counted between two and nine times. V is TRBV6-6 and J is TRBJ1-4; no firm D call. The CDR3 length is 13 residues. Looked up from germline, CDR1 is MNHNY and CDR2 is SVGAGI (reference sequence). Trimming stripped 0 bases from V and 4 bases from J, with 3 bases between. The CDR3 DNA reads as TGTGCCAGCAGTTACTCATATAATGAAAAACTGTTTTTT. This translates into CASSYSYNEKLFF.

Only a few counts were recorded for this clone. The same CDR3 also results from other DNA sequences found in this sample. This chain uses TRBV6-5 with TRBJ1-2; D gene uncertain. This CDR3 comprises 13 residues. The V gene's germline CDR1 is MNHEY and CDR2 SVGAGI. The ends were cut back, 2 bases at V and 3 bases at J, with 7 bases in the middle. The chain's CDR3 is CASSYSGDYGYTF. The CDR3 DNA reads TGTGCCAGCAGTTACAGCGGGGACTATGGCTACACCTTC.

This clone was seen a handful of times. V usage is TRBV7-2 and J usage is TRBJ2-3; no clear D. Trimming shortened V by 5 bases and J by 9 bases, and 9 bases separated the two germline ends. Germline values: CDR1 SGHTA, CDR2 FQGNSA. This CDR3 has 11 residues. The CDR3 region has the DNA TGTGCCAGCAGCGAAGGCCAAACGCAGTATTTT. Translating it yields CASSEGQTQYF. Full variable domain (rest looked up from reference TRBV7-2 and TRBJ2-3): GAGVSQSPSNKVTEKGKDVELRCDPISGHTALYWYRQSLGQGLEFLIYFQGNSAPDKSGLPSDRFSAERTGGSVSTLTIQRTQQEDSAVYLCASSEGQTQYFGPGTRLTVL.

This clone has just a few counts. This chain joins TRBV7-3 and TRBJ2-7; possibly TRBD1 or TRBD2 for D (6 bases each). The CDR3 is 19 amino acids. V was trimmed by 4 bases and J by 0 bases, leaving 25 bases between them. Per the germline V gene, CDR1 is SGHTA and CDR2 is FQGTGA. CDR3 protein: CASSSTSRESGAASYEQYV. Written as DNA, the CDR3 is TGTGCCAGCAGCTCCACCTCTAGGGAGTCGGGGGCCGCCTCCTACGAGCAGTACGTC.

This clone was recorded at least ten times. V usage is TRBV11-2 and J usage is TRBJ2-3; tentatively, D is TRBD2 (6 bases). The CDR3 is 14 residues long. V shed 10 bases and J shed 1 base, with 15 bases lying between them. The V gene's germline CDR1 is SGHAT and CDR2 FQNNGV. The DNA for the CDR3 is TGTGCCAAGTGCGGGGATCGGGGCACAGATACGCAGTATTTT. As protein: CAKCGDRGTDTQYF.

This chain links TRBV11-2 with TRBJ2-3; tentatively, D is TRBD2 (6 bases). The CDR3 runs to 15 residues. Germline assignment: CDR1 SGHAT and CDR2 FQNNGV. Deletions cut 3 bases from V and 5 bases from J, with 15 bases between. CDR3 nucleotides: TGTGCCAGCAGCTTGGGCGGGAACGCTGGAGATACGCAGTATTTT. Its protein is CASSLGGNAGDTQYF.

The chain couples TRBV30 to TRBJ2-2; TRBD1 aligns across 8 bases. The V gene's germline CDR1 is GTSNPN and CDR2 SVGIG (reference sequence). With V trimmed by 4 bases and J by 3 bases, 7 bases remained unmatched. The CDR3 is 15 residues long. The DNA for the CDR3 is TGTGCCTGGATTAGAGGACAGGGTCACACCGGGGAGCTGTTTTTT. The encoded protein is CAWIRGQGHTGELFF.

The chain is built from TRBV9 and TRBJ1-3; a weak D match, TRBD1 (5 bases). This CDR3 is 16 amino acids long. V dropped 3 bases and J dropped 0 bases, with 13 bases sitting between them. Germline V gives CDR1 SGDLS, CDR2 YYNGEE. As DNA, the CDR3 is TGTGCCAGCAGCGCCGGGGACCTTTACTCTGGAAACACCATATATTTT. It encodes CASSAGDLYSGNTIYF.

Turning to this clone: Other DNA sequences in this sample translate to the same CDR3. The rearrangement links TRBV6-5 to TRBJ1-5, with TRBD1 identical over 7 bases. Germline V gene data show CDR1 as MNHEY and CDR2 as SVGAGI. CDR3 length: 15 amino acids. J was trimmed by 5 bases and V by 0 bases; bases with no gene match: 4. The chain's CDR3 is CASSYSNQGDQPQHF. The CDR3 coding sequence is TGTGCCAGCAGTTACTCGAATCAGGGGGATCAGCCCCAGCATTTT.

This clone appeared many times. This rearrangement joins TRBV7-9 to TRBJ1-3, with D perhaps matching TRBD1 (6 bases). The CDR3 contains 13 residues. V shed 5 bases and J shed 2 bases, with 7 bases lying between them. Germline V gives CDR1 SEHNR, CDR2 FQNEAQ (reference sequence). Here the CDR3 DNA reads TGTGCCAGCAGCGCAGGGGCTGGAAACACCATATATTTT. This gives the protein CASSAGAGNTIYF.